This section outlines one T cell receptor (beta chain) sequence together with its context. Its recognized antigen is unknown. Base quality data are lacking; no much larger clone is found one base away. The instrument was an Illumina HiSeq 1500. The public reads were quality trimmed at Q25 with fastp and then assembled into clones with MiXCR by TCRdb, keeping productive beta chains. A single entry per CDR3 protein holds the most common genes and DNA from its merged rows. The sample includes about 230,000 distinct CDR3 sequences, with roughly 23% observed a single time. The top ten clones comprise 18% of the sample. This specimen comes from a study of T cell repertoires in cytomegalovirus infection (dated by TCRdb to about 2019). Regarding the complete study: Because public TCR beta signatures pointed to carriage of CMV infection together with the matching HLA type, the HLA type of each donor mattered for the analysis.

The study at large found these results: In both this cohort and an independent approximately 350-donor cohort, the cumulative frequency of public TCR beta family members distinguished carriers of CMV infection plus the relevant HLA type. The ex vivo response was dominated by HLA-C-restricted CMV-specific TCR beta clonotypes, which also provided the single most frequent clonotype in two of eight donors.

The V end loses 2 bases and the J end loses 5 bases, and a stretch of 10 bases separates them. Measured from the cysteine to the phenylalanine, the CDR3 is 14 residues long. Only the CDR3 portion is preserved as DNA: 42 bases, with reading frame beginning at the first base. As encoded in the germline V gene, CDR1 is ENHRY while CDR2 is SYGVKD. This clonotype was obtained from a human donor in good health (CMV status not recorded). Some clones in this sample may be carry-over from other donors' samples. The receptor chain draws on TRBV10-3 and TRBJ2-1; a tentative D match to TRBD1 spans 6 bases. The sample consisted of CD8+ T cells from PBMCs. This receptor carries the CDR3 CAISEGDTNNEQFF. The sequenced DNA: TGTGCCATCAGTGAGGGGGACACAAACAATGAGCAGTTCTTC.